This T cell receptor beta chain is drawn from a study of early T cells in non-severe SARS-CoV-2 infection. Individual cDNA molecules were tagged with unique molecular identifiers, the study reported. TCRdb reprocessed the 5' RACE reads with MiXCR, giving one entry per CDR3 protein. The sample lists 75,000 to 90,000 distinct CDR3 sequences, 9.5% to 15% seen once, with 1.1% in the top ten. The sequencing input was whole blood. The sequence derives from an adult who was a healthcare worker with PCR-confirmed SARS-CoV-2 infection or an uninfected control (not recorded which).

The CDR3 loop is CASSLWSETQYF. The CDR3 DNA sequence: TGTGCCAGCAGCTTATGGTCTGAGACCCAGTACTTC. The chain uses TRBV7-9 and TRBJ2-5; D gene ambiguous. Trimming took 2 bases from V and 5 from J, leaving 6 bases between them. The CDR3 covers 12 residues. Germline CDR1 SEHNR, CDR2 FQNEAQ (reference sequence).